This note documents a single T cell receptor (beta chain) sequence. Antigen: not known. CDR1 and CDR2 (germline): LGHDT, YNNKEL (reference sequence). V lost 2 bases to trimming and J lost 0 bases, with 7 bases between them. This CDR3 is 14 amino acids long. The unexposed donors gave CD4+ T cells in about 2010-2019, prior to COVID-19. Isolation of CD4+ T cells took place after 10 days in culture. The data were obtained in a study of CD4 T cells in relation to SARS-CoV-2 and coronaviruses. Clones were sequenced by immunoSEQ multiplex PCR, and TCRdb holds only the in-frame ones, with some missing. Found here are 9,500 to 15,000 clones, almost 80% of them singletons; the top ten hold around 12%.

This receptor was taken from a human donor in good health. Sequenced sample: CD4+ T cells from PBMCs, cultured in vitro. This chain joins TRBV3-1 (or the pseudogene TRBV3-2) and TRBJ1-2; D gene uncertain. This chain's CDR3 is CASSQRDANYGYTF. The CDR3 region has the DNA TGTGCCAGCAGCCAACGGGATGCTAACTATGGCTACACCTTC.